The 30 T cell receptor beta chains listed next were all sequenced from one sample in a study of breast tumors, draining lymph nodes, adjacent tissues. TCRdb fed the multiplex PCR reads into MiXCR, producing one record per CDR3 protein. The table lists more than 20,000 distinct CDR3 sequences, roughly 55% of them singletons. Sequencing was done on a sample of breast tumor tissue. The receptors originated from a female donor with breast cancer. Some clones in this sample may be carry-over from other donors' samples.

V usage is TRBV29-1 and J usage is TRBJ2-1; no clear D. Germline V gene lookup returns CDR1 SQVTM and CDR2 ANQGSEA. The CDR3 length is 15 residues. Trimming pared 5 bases from V and 0 bases from J, leaving 14 bases between. The CDR3 DNA reads as TGCAGCGTTAGGCCCGGGTTCCGCTCCTACAATGAGCAGTTCTTC. Encoded protein: CSVRPGFRSYNEQFF.

This clonotype was picked up a small number of times. This chain links TRBV13 with TRBJ1-1; D perhaps matches TRBD1 (5 bases). The CDR3 length is 13 residues. Germline V gene data show CDR1 as PRHDT and CDR2 as FYEKMQ (reference sequence). Trimming pared 5 bases from V and 4 bases from J, leaving 11 bases between. CDR3 nucleotide sequence: TGTGCCAGCAGCCCCCAGGGAGTCACTGAAGCTTTCTTT. It codes for CASSPQGVTEAFF.

This clonotype showed up many times. V and J are TRBV5-1 and TRBJ2-5, with a possible D match to TRBD2 (7 bases). The CDR3 extends over 15 amino acids. Germline CDR1 is SGHRS and CDR2 is YFSETQ. V lost 7 bases and J lost 1, with 17 bases in between. The CDR3 sequence is CASLQSAGAQETQYF. As DNA, the CDR3 is TGCGCCAGCCTACAGAGCGCGGGGGCCCAAGAGACCCAGTACTTC.

This clonotype is a singleton in its sample. The chain couples TRBV5-8 to TRBJ1-6; D is possibly TRBD1 (6 bases). The J call is in doubt because the DNA end fits TRBJ1-5 better. The CDR3 loop spans 15 amino acids. From germline, CDR1 is SGHTS and CDR2 YDEGEE. In DNA, the CDR3 is TGTGCCAGCAGCTTGACGTCAGGGGGCAATCAGCCCCAGCATTTT. It encodes CASSLTSGGNQPQHF.

By share, this clonotype counts as large. V usage is TRBV7-9 and J usage is TRBJ2-7; the D is unclear. Germline V CDR1 and CDR2: SEHNR, FQNEAQ (reference sequence). Trimming shortened V by 7 bases and J by 0 bases, and 4 bases separated the two germline ends. The CDR3 runs to 11 residues. The CDR3 loop reads CASTDSYEQYF. CDR3 nucleotides: TGTGCCAGCACCGACTCCTACGAGCAGTACTTC.

In this sample, this clonotype turned up once. The chain combines TRBV2 with TRBJ2-5; 11 bases are shared with TRBD2. The CDR3 contains 14 residues. The V gene's germline CDR1 is SNHLY and CDR2 FYNNEI. V was clipped by 3 bases and J by 5 bases; unmatched bases: 2. Here the CDR3 reads CASSDLAGGETQYF. The DNA of the CDR3 is TGTGCCAGCAGTGATTTAGCGGGAGGGGAGACCCAGTACTTC.

The gene calls are TRBV5-1 and TRBJ1-2; 7 nucleotides agree with TRBD1. With V trimmed by 2 bases and J by 2 bases, 9 bases remained unmatched. The germline V gene encodes CDR1 SGHRS and CDR2 YFSETQ. This CDR3 is 16 amino acids long. Written as DNA, the CDR3 is TGCGCCAGCAGCTTAGAAGGCAGGGGGGCCAACTATGGCTACACCTTC. As protein: CASSLEGRGANYGYTF.

By sample share, this clonotype is medium-sized. V usage is TRBV2 and J usage is TRBJ1-2; no reliable D call. Germline CDR1 SNHLY, CDR2 FYNNEI. The CDR3 spans 16 residues. V lost 3 bases, J lost 5 bases, and 19 bases lay in between. CDR3 amino acids: CASSDGFTVGEYGYTF. CDR3 bases: TGTGCCAGCAGTGATGGTTTTACAGTCGGGGAGTATGGCTACACCTTC.

J is TRBJ2-1 and V is TRBV20-1; the match to TRBD2 covers 11 bases. With 0 bases clipped from V and 4 bases from J, the junction kept 5 bases outside the gene matches. CDR3 length equals 16 residues. Germline V lookup: CDR1 DFQATT, CDR2 SNEGSKA (reference sequence). This CDR3 is CSARDPGTSGYNEQFF. The CDR3 coding sequence is TGCAGTGCTAGAGATCCAGGGACTAGCGGTTACAATGAGCAGTTCTTC.

The V call is TRBV25-1, the J call TRBJ2-5; D call uncertain. Per germline, CDR1 MGHDK and CDR2 SYGVNS. Trimming removed 7 bases at V and 5 bases at J, with 14 bases between. The CDR3 sequence is 13 residues long. The CDR3 sequence: CASIPRTSETQYF. In nucleotides, the CDR3 is TGTGCCAGCATACCTAGGACCAGCGAGACCCAGTACTTC.

This clonotype has ten or more counts. CDR3 nucleotides: TGTGCCAGCACCAGCCGGGACAGGGGGGCCGGGGAGCTGTTTTTT. Protein product: CASTSRDRGAGELFF. The gene calls are TRBV6-1 and TRBJ2-2; 11 nucleotides line up with TRBD1. Germline V gene lookup returns CDR1 MNHNS and CDR2 SASEGT. There are 15 residues in the CDR3. The V segment lost 7 bases and the J segment 6 bases; nucleotides outside the gene matches: 7.

The chain couples TRBV12-3 or TRBV12-4 to TRBJ1-2; 7 positions match TRBD1. The junction had 10 bases not matched to a gene; V was cut back by 3 bases and J by 3 bases. This CDR3 comprises 16 residues. The CDR3: CASSFRGQEGDYGYTF. CDR3 nucleotides: TGTGCCAGCAGTTTCCGTGGACAGGAGGGGGACTATGGCTACACCTTC.

This clonotype was recorded at least ten times. This rearrangement joins TRBV27 to TRBJ2-1, with 12 bases aligning to TRBD2. The CDR3 has 16 residues. CDR1 is MNHEY and CDR2 is SMNVEV in the germline V gene (reference sequence). With 6 bases clipped from V and 4 bases from J, the junction kept 7 bases outside the gene matches. This CDR3 is CASRGTSGRKYNEQFF. DNA for the CDR3: TGTGCCAGCAGGGGAACTAGCGGGAGGAAGTACAATGAGCAGTTCTTC.

The rearrangement links TRBV29-1 to TRBJ2-7, with TRBD2 as a possible D gene (5 bases). Germline V gene lookup returns CDR1 SQVTM and CDR2 ANQGSEA. The CDR3 is 14 residues long. V lost 0 bases and J 5 bases, leaving 14 bases between the germline ends. CDR3 nucleotides: TGCAGCGTTGAAGATAGAGGGAACGAGAACGAGCAGTACGTC. Residues: CSVEDRGNENEQYV.

This clonotype was seen many times. V and J are TRBV2 and TRBJ2-4; a possible D gene is TRBD2 (6 bases). CDR3 length equals 15 residues. In germline, CDR1 is SNHLY, CDR2 FYNNEI. The V and J ends lost 6 bases and 4 bases respectively, with 16 bases between them. This CDR3 is CASRGGTLAKNIQYF. In DNA form, the CDR3 reads TGTGCCAGCAGAGGTGGGACTCTGGCAAAAAACATTCAGTACTTC.

The rearrangement uses TRBV18 and TRBJ1-4; maybe TRBD1 (6 bases). CDR1 and CDR2 (germline): KGHSH, LQKENI. Trimming pared 3 bases from V and 2 bases from J, leaving 13 bases between. The CDR3 is 16 residues long. The CDR3 reads CASSPQIQGTNEKLFF. As DNA, the CDR3 is TGTGCCAGCTCACCCCAGATACAGGGCACTAATGAAAAACTGTTTTTT.

This clonotype was found many times. The chain is built from TRBV3-1 and TRBJ1-4; D unresolved. Trimming stripped 4 bases from V and 7 bases from J, with 13 bases between. CDR1 and CDR2 from the germline V gene are LGHDT and YNNKEL (reference sequence). CDR3 length: 14 amino acids. CDR3 in DNA: TGTGCCAGCAGCCCTCTCAATCGGGGTGAAAAACTGTTTTTT. Translation gives CASSPLNRGEKLFF. Full variable domain (remainder filled in from reference TRBV3-1 and TRBJ1-4): DTAVSQTPKYLVTQMGNDKSIKCEQNLGHDTMYWYKQDSKKFLKIMFSYNNKELIINETVPNRFSPKSPDKAHLNLHINSLELGDSAVYFCASSPLNRGEKLFFGSGTQLSVL.

The genes are TRBV20-1 and TRBJ2-7; D is unclear. Germline CDR1 reads DFQATT; CDR2 reads SNEGSKA (reference sequence). CDR3 length equals 10 residues. V lost 6 bases and J lost 9, with 12 bases in between. CDR3 coding DNA: TGCAGTGCAGCTCTACGAGGGCAGTACTTC. As protein: CSAALRGQYF.

This clonotype was counted many times. It may be a read error: a sequence one base away is much more abundant. The chain combines TRBV29-1 with TRBJ1-2; TRBD1 agrees at 7 bases. CDR3 length equals 16 residues. Germline V CDR1 and CDR2: SQVTM, ANQGSEA. V lost 6 bases and J lost 4; bases outside the gene matches: 17. The chain's CDR3 is CSVPMAPGAGGYGYTF. CDR3 DNA sequence: TGCAGCGTCCCCATGGCCCCCGGGGCAGGGGGCTATGGCTACACCTTC.

This clonotype came up many times. This may come from a read error, since a much larger clone is one base off. The chain joins TRBV9 to TRBJ2-1, with 9 positions matching TRBD2. V was pared by 3 bases and J by 6 bases, with 10 bases of the junction left unmatched. This CDR3 contains 16 residues. CDR1 is SGDLS and CDR2 is YYNGEE in the germline V gene. CDR3: CASSAPTGGGVNEQFF. The CDR3 DNA reads TGTGCCAGCAGCGCCCCGACTGGCGGGGGGGTCAATGAGCAGTTCTTC.

The CDR3 is CSADPIAVWGADTQYF. CDR3 nucleotides: TGCAGTGCTGATCCAATAGCTGTCTGGGGTGCAGATACGCAGTATTTT. The V gene is TRBV20-1, the J gene TRBJ2-3; no clear D gene. The CDR3 runs to 16 residues. The germline V gene encodes CDR1 DFQATT and CDR2 SNEGSKA (reference sequence). V dropped 5 bases and J dropped 4 bases, with 22 bases sitting between them.

The chain employs TRBV20-1 and TRBJ2-3; 9 positions agree with TRBD1. CDR1 is DFQATT, CDR2 SNEGSKA, per germline (reference sequence). The CDR3 runs 13 residues. The trim removed 7 bases at V and 1 base at J, leaving 3 bases unmatched. The CDR3 is CSGRTGGTDTQYF. The CDR3 nucleotides are TGCAGTGGCAGGACAGGGGGCACAGATACGCAGTATTTT.

The chain recombines TRBV7-2 with TRBJ2-7; 8 bases align to TRBD1. Losses at the gene ends were 1 base for V and 0 bases for J; bases not matched to a gene: 5. This CDR3 is 16 amino acids long. Germline CDR1 is SGHTA and CDR2 is FQGNSA. The CDR3 protein is CASSLGSGTGSYEQYF. The CDR3 DNA reads as TGTGCCAGCAGCTTAGGATCCGGGACAGGCTCCTACGAGCAGTACTTC. Full variable domain (outside the CDR3, taken from reference TRBV7-2 and TRBJ2-7): GAGVSQSPSNKVTEKGKDVELRCDPISGHTALYWYRQSLGQGLEFLIYFQGNSAPDKSGLPSDRFSAERTGGSVSTLTIQRTQQEDSAVYLCASSLGSGTGSYEQYFGPGTRLTVT.

The V gene is TRBV24-1, the J gene TRBJ2-3; TRBD1 might be the D (6 bases). V gave up 4 bases and J gave up 1 base, with 8 bases separating them. The V gene's germline CDR1 is KGHDR and CDR2 SFDVKD. This CDR3 has 14 amino acids. CDR3 coding DNA: TGTGCCACCAGTGAAAGGACAGGCACAGATACGCAGTATTTT. Its translation: CATSERTGTDTQYF.

There are many counts of this clonotype. The chain employs TRBV6-5 and TRBJ2-5; 9 bases fit TRBD2. The CDR3 is 16 residues long. Germline lookup yields CDR1 MNHEY and CDR2 SVGAGI. J was trimmed by 4 bases and V by 5 bases; bases with no gene match: 11. CDR3 protein: CASSHGGGALRETQYF. The CDR3 bases are TGTGCCAGCAGTCACGGCGGGGGGGCACTAAGAGAGACCCAGTACTTC.

In this sample, this clonotype turned up many times. J is TRBJ2-3 and V is TRBV7-3, with 7 bases fitting TRBD2. This CDR3 has 15 residues. The J segment lost 4 bases and the V segment lost 2 bases, leaving 6 bases of the junction unmatched. Germline V lookup: CDR1 SGHTA, CDR2 FQGTGA. The CDR3 nucleotides read TGTGCCAGCAGCTTAGTGGGAGGGCAGGCAGATACGCAGTATTTT. Translating gives CASSLVGGQADTQYF. Filled out from reference TRBV7-3 and TRBJ2-3, the complete variable domain reads GAGVSQTPSNKVTEKGKYVELRCDPISGHTALYWYRQSLGQGPEFLIYFQGTGAADDSGLPNDRFFAVRPEGSVSTLKIQRTERGDSAVYLCASSLVGGQADTQYFGPGTRLTVL.

This chain connects TRBV7-9 to TRBJ2-3, with D possibly TRBD2 on 6 matching bases. There are 15 residues in the CDR3. Looked up from germline, CDR1 is SEHNR and CDR2 is FQNEAQ (reference sequence). V lost 3 bases and J lost 0, with 10 bases in between. CDR3 region: CASSLLGLSTDTQYF. CDR3 coding DNA: TGTGCCAGCAGCTTGCTAGGACTAAGCACAGATACGCAGTATTTT.

This clonotype was observed at least ten times. It may be a read error: a sequence one base away is much more abundant. The chain employs TRBV6-2 or TRBV6-3 and TRBJ2-3, with a weak D call TRBD2 (6 bases). The germline V gene encodes CDR1 MNHEY and CDR2 SVGEGT. The CDR3 is made up of 14 amino acids. V was pared by 5 bases and J by 3 bases, with 12 bases between. CDR3 coding DNA: TGTGCCAGCAGTCACGTGGAGGGAACAGATACGCAGTATTTT. It encodes CASSHVEGTDTQYF.

This clonotype was recorded many times. One junction end does not reproduce the germline sequence, and a read error may be involved. The V call is TRBV14, the J call TRBJ2-5, with 12 positions matching TRBD2. This CDR3 region has 14 residues. Per the germline V gene, CDR1 is SGHDN and CDR2 is FVKESK. CDR3 residues: CASSQSLAGGTQSF. The CDR3 nucleotides are TGTGCCAGCAGCCAATCGCTAGCGGGAGGGACCCAGTCCTTC.

The gene calls are TRBV2 and TRBJ1-4; D perhaps matches TRBD1 (5 bases). Trimming cost V 1 base and J 1 base, with 16 bases left between them. From germline, CDR1 is SNHLY and CDR2 FYNNEI. This CDR3 is built from 18 residues. For the CDR3, the DNA is TGTGCCAGCAGTGAAGAGATGTTTACGGGGGTAACTAATGAAAAACTGTTTTTT. It yields the protein CASSEEMFTGVTNEKLFF.